The 26 T cell receptor beta chains reported below all come from one sample, sequenced in a study of cytomegalovirus exposure and HLA in healthy donors (TCRdb year 2017). Libraries were built with the immunoSEQ multiplex PCR assay. A mixture of 60 forward primers for TCR Vbeta segments and 13 reverse primers for TCR Jbeta segments was used in the multiplex PCR. The source is immuneACCESS, and TCRdb retained only in-frame sequences with V and J called. Part of the clones is not carried over; for the studies checked, unresolved V genes explain less than half of this, and the remainder is unexplained. The sample's table lists a count of about 40,000 clones. In total, the top ten clones hold 6.2% of the sample. Material: PBMCs. The receptors were sampled from a man younger than 45 in good health and CMV-seronegative.

The chain couples TRBV7-7 to TRBJ2-5; D uncertain. This CDR3 is built from 13 residues. V dropped 2 bases and J dropped 5 bases, with 9 bases sitting between them. Germline V gene sequence: CDR1 SSHAT, CDR2 FNYEAQ (reference sequence). CDR3 loop: CASSLSGRETQYF. The CDR3, as DNA: TGTGCCAGCAGCTTATCTGGTCGGGAGACCCAGTACTTC.

The chain employs TRBV29-1 and TRBJ2-5, with a tentative D call TRBD1 (5 bases). CDR3 length: 15 residues. The germline V and J ends were trimmed by 5 bases and 5 bases, with 21 bases remaining between them. Germline V lookup: CDR1 SQVTM, CDR2 ANQGSEA. CDR3 nucleotides: TGCAGCGTTCTTCAGCTGATGGAGCCAGGGGAGACCCAGTACTTC. Translating it yields CSVLQLMEPGETQYF.

The V gene is TRBV6-1, the J gene TRBJ1-1; D remains unclear. The CDR3 extends over 13 amino acids. Trimming cost V 3 bases and J 0 bases, with 5 bases left between them. In germline, CDR1 is MNHNS, CDR2 SASEGT. CDR3 DNA sequence: TGTGCCAGCAGTGACCAGATGAACACTGAAGCTTTCTTT. Translated: CASSDQMNTEAFF.

Comment on this clone: This sample also contains other DNA sequences that code for the same CDR3. The J gene is TRBJ1-6, the V gene TRBV4-1, with D maybe TRBD1 (6 bases). Germline CDR1 is MGHRA and CDR2 is YSYEKL. Trimming shortened V by 0 bases and J by 5 bases, and 14 bases separated the two germline ends. This CDR3 has 17 amino acids. The CDR3 spells CASSQDSADSHNSPLHF. The CDR3, as DNA: TGCGCCAGCAGCCAAGATTCGGCGGACAGCCATAATTCACCCCTCCACTTT.

The rearrangement joins TRBV4-2 to TRBJ1-1, with D possibly matching TRBD1 (5 bases). V lost 4 bases and J 4 bases, leaving 19 bases between the germline ends. CDR1 LGHNA and CDR2 YNFKEQ come from the germline V gene. This CDR3 has 16 amino acids. The CDR3 protein is CASSPRARAKITEAFF. As DNA, the CDR3 is TGTGCCAGCAGCCCTCGTGCCAGGGCGAAGATCACTGAAGCTTTCTTT.

The chain combines TRBV30 with TRBJ1-2; 9 bases map to TRBD1. The CDR3 has 15 amino acids. CDR1 is GTSNPN, CDR2 SVGIG, per germline (reference sequence). The V gene end was trimmed by 1 base and the J gene end by 3 bases; junction bases not matched to a gene: 6. The CDR3 loop reads CAWSAGTGKDYGYTF. Written as DNA, the CDR3 is TGTGCCTGGAGTGCTGGGACAGGGAAGGACTATGGCTACACCTTC.

The chain carries TRBV6-5 and TRBJ2-2, with TRBD2 as a possible D gene (5 bases). Trimming cost V 6 bases and J 1 base, with 6 bases left between them. The CDR3 totals 13 residues. Germline CDR1 and CDR2: MNHEY and SVGAGI. The CDR3 is CASRRGNTGELFF. CDR3 DNA sequence: TGTGCCAGCAGACGGGGGAACACCGGGGAGCTGTTTTTT.

V gene TRBV4-1 combines with J gene TRBJ1-2, with 11 bases that match TRBD1. CDR1 and CDR2 (germline): MGHRA, YSYEKL. V gave up 3 bases and J gave up 9 bases; unmatched junction bases: 15. The CDR3 spans 17 residues. The CDR3 spells CASSQGFGTGGSERYTF. CDR3 nucleotide sequence: TGCGCCAGCAGCCAGGGATTTGGGACAGGGGGAAGCGAGCGCTACACCTTC.

The chain recombines TRBV19 with TRBJ1-1; 7 bases match TRBD1. The CDR3 sequence is 14 residues long. V lost 7 bases and J lost 4; bases outside the gene matches: 9. The germline CDR1 and CDR2 sequences are LNHDA and SQIVND (reference sequence). The CDR3 region is CASTDRKGSTEAFF. The CDR3 nucleotides are TGTGCCAGTACGGACAGGAAGGGTAGCACTGAAGCTTTCTTT.

The chain combines TRBV5-1 with TRBJ2-7; 8 positions match TRBD1. CDR1 and CDR2 (germline): SGHRS, YFSETQ. The CDR3 totals 15 residues. The J segment lost 2 bases and the V segment lost 0 bases, leaving 4 bases of the junction unmatched. CDR3 amino acids: CASSLEGQGPYEQYF. In DNA form, the CDR3 reads TGCGCCAGCAGCTTGGAAGGACAGGGACCCTACGAGCAGTACTTC.

The chain couples TRBV6-5 to TRBJ1-2, with 7 nucleotides matching TRBD1. V was pared by 4 bases and J by 1 base, with 6 bases of the junction left unmatched. The CDR3 length is 15 residues. Germline CDR1 is MNHEY and CDR2 is SVGAGI. CDR3 DNA sequence: TGTGCCAGCAGTTTCTCGGGACAGCTTAACTATGGCTACACCTTC. Protein sequence: CASSFSGQLNYGYTF.

The V call is TRBV5-1, the J call TRBJ2-1; D is perhaps TRBD2 (5 bases). The germline CDR1 and CDR2 sequences are SGHRS and YFSETQ. V was shortened by 2 bases and J by 8 bases, with 11 bases between the two germline ends. This CDR3 is 13 amino acids long. The CDR3 nucleotides are TGCGCCAGCAGCTTTCCTAACGGGGATGAGCAGTTCTTC. This encodes CASSFPNGDEQFF.

V usage is TRBV9 and J usage is TRBJ2-7, with TRBD1 matching 7 bases. This CDR3 region has 15 residues. CDR1 SGDLS and CDR2 YYNGEE come from the germline V gene. The V and J ends lost 3 bases and 2 bases, in that order; junction bases with no gene match: 8. CDR3 in amino acids: CASSAGDRVPYEQYF. The CDR3 DNA sequence: TGTGCCAGCAGCGCCGGAGACAGGGTCCCCTACGAGCAGTACTTC.

The V and J genes are TRBV27 and TRBJ2-3; 7 bases fit TRBD1. Germline CDR1 MNHEY, CDR2 SMNVEV (reference sequence). Trimming at V came to 4 bases and at J to 4 bases, leaving 8 bases not matched to a gene. The CDR3 totals 15 residues. The CDR3 region is CASSSWTGLSDTQYF. CDR3 DNA: TGTGCCAGCAGTTCCTGGACAGGCTTGTCAGATACGCAGTATTTT.

The chain joins TRBV5-1 to TRBJ2-5; no definite D call. This CDR3 contains 12 residues. From germline, CDR1 is SGHRS and CDR2 YFSETQ. V shed 2 bases and J shed 1 base, with 3 bases lying between them. DNA of the CDR3: TGCGCCAGCAGCTTTCTCCAAGAGACCCAGTACTTC. Encoded protein: CASSFLQETQYF.

The chain recombines TRBV6-6 with TRBJ2-7; weak D call: TRBD1 (6 bases). This CDR3 has 13 amino acids. Germline loops: CDR1 MNHNY, CDR2 SVGAGI (reference sequence). Trimming pared 5 bases from V and 2 bases from J, leaving 10 bases between. CDR3 nucleotide sequence: TGTGCCAGCAGTATTCGACAGGCCTACGAGCAGTACTTC. Translating gives CASSIRQAYEQYF.

The rearrangement joins TRBV7-6 to TRBJ1-2; 8 bases are shared with TRBD1. The V gene's germline CDR1 is SGHVS and CDR2 FNYEAQ. This CDR3 comprises 15 residues. The V and J ends lost 4 bases and 6 bases, in that order; junction bases with no gene match: 10. CDR3 sequence: CASSSKGQDRDGYTF. CDR3 DNA: TGTGCCAGCAGCTCAAAGGGACAGGACCGAGATGGCTACACCTTC. Full variable domain (rest looked up from reference TRBV7-6 and TRBJ1-2): GAGVSQSPRYKVTKRGQDVALRCDPISGHVSLYWYRQALGQGPEFLTYFNYEAQQDKSGLPNDRFSAERPEGSISTLTIQRTEQRDSAMYRCASSSKGQDRDGYTFGSGTRLTVV.

The chain couples TRBV5-1 to TRBJ2-3; 8 bases line up with TRBD2. V shed 1 base, J shed 2 bases, and the junction held 9 bases outside the gene matches. The CDR3 has 17 amino acids. CDR1 SGHRS and CDR2 YFSETQ come from the germline V gene. CDR3 in amino acids: CASSLLASGLFTDTQYF. As DNA, the CDR3 is TGCGCCAGCAGCTTGTTGGCTAGCGGGTTGTTCACAGATACGCAGTATTTT.

The J gene is TRBJ2-7, the V gene TRBV10-1; TRBD1 matches at 7 bases. The CDR3 extends over 14 amino acids. V was pared by 10 bases and J by 4 bases, with 13 bases of the junction left unmatched. Germline CDR1 WNHNN, CDR2 SYGVQD (reference sequence). The CDR3 bases are TGCGCCAACAAGGACAGGCCCGTCGGTTACGAGCAGTACTTC. This sequence encodes CANKDRPVGYEQYF.

This rearrangement joins TRBV15 to TRBJ2-2; 10 bases match TRBD2. The CDR3 has 16 residues. Germline trimming cut 5 bases from V and 7 bases from J; bases unmatched to any gene: 10. The germline V gene has CDR1 LNHNV and CDR2 YYDKDF (reference sequence). CDR3 protein: CATSATSGRAVGELFF. The DNA for the CDR3 is TGTGCCACCAGCGCGACAAGCGGGAGGGCCGTCGGGGAGCTGTTTTTT.

The V call is TRBV7-4, the J call TRBJ2-7, with a tentative D call TRBD1 (8 bases). V shed 2 bases and J shed 12 bases, with 14 bases lying between them. Germline V gene lookup returns CDR1 SGHVT and CDR2 SQSDAQ. This CDR3 has 12 amino acids. CDR3 protein: CASSLRTGRGYF. The CDR3 nucleotides are TGTGCCAGCAGCTTAAGGACAGGGAGGGGGTACTTC.

This chain links TRBV7-3 with TRBJ2-7; 8 bases line up with TRBD2. Trimming at V came to 4 bases and at J to 6 bases, leaving 8 bases not matched to a gene. Germline loops: CDR1 SGHTA, CDR2 FQGTGA. This CDR3 contains 14 residues. The CDR3 protein is CASSSQGTSSEQYF. In DNA form, the CDR3 reads TGTGCCAGCAGCTCCCAAGGGACTAGTTCCGAGCAGTACTTC. The full variable domain, with the rest looked up from reference TRBV7-3 and TRBJ2-7, is GAGVSQTPSNKVTEKGKYVELRCDPISGHTALYWYRQSLGQGPEFLIYFQGTGAADDSGLPNDRFFAVRPEGSVSTLKIQRTERGDSAVYLCASSSQGTSSEQYFGPGTRLTVT.

The chain recombines TRBV7-2 with TRBJ2-3, with D tentatively TRBD1 (6 bases). The V and J ends lost 1 base and 6 bases respectively, with 20 bases between them. Per germline, CDR1 SGHTA and CDR2 FQGNSA. The CDR3 is made up of 17 amino acids. This CDR3 reads CASSLGRSSGQGDTQYF. The CDR3 coding sequence is TGTGCCAGCAGCTTAGGCCGCTCTTCGGGGCAGGGGGATACGCAGTATTTT.

The CDR3 bases are TGCAGCGGGATGACAGGGGTCGGCGAGCAGTACTTC. It encodes CSGMTGVGEQYF. The V and J genes are TRBV29-1 and TRBJ2-7; 8 bases map to TRBD1. Germline values: CDR1 SQVTM, CDR2 ANQGSEA. Losses at the gene ends were 7 bases for V and 6 bases for J; bases not matched to a gene: 8. The CDR3 loop spans 12 amino acids.

This chain joins TRBV28 and TRBJ1-4, with D tentatively TRBD1 (6 bases). CDR1 MDHEN and CDR2 SYDVKM come from the germline V gene. V lost 6 bases and J lost 8, with 13 bases in between. This CDR3 is 13 amino acids long. CDR3 nucleotide sequence: TGTGCCAGCAGCTTCACAGGGCGCGAAAAACTGTTTTTT. Its protein is CASSFTGREKLFF. Based on the CDR3 plus reference TRBV28 and TRBJ1-4, the full variable domain is DVKVTQSSRYLVKRTGEKVFLECVQDMDHENMFWYRQDPGLGLRLIYFSYDVKMKEKGDIPEGYSVSREKKERFSLILESASTNQTSMYLCASSFTGREKLFFGSGTQLSVL.

The rearrangement uses TRBV2 and TRBJ2-7; TRBD1 might be the D (6 bases). V lost 10 bases and J lost 4, with 14 bases in between. Per the germline V gene, CDR1 is SNHLY and CDR2 is FYNNEI. The CDR3 is 12 amino acids. The CDR3 nucleotides are TGTGCCACCCGACAGGAAGGTTACGAGCAGTACTTC. Its protein product is CATRQEGYEQYF.